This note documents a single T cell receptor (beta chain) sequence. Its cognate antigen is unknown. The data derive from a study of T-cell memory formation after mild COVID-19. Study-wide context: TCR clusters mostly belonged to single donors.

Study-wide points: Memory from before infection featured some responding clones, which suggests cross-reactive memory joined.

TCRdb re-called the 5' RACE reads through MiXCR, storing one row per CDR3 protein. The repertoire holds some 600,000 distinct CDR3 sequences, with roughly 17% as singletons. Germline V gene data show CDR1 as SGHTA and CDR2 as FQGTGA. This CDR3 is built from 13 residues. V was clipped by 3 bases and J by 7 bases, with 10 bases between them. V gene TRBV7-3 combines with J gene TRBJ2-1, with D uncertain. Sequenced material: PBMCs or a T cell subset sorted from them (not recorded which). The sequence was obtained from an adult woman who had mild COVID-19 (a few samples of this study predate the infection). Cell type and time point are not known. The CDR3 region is CASSLWETNEQFF. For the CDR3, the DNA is TGTGCCAGCAGCTTGTGGGAAACTAATGAGCAGTTCTTC.